Sequencing of this T cell receptor (beta chain) was carried out in a study of response to subunit inactivated influenza vaccine. Comment on this clonotype: Its target is unknown.

Study results and limitations: The authors suggested that few new T cells are recruited per seasonal influenza vaccination.

TCRdb re-called the RT-PCR reads through MiXCR, storing one row per CDR3 protein. This sample has 650,000 to 800,000 distinct CDR3 sequences, with around 18% found just once. Sequenced material: PBMCs from blood, taken roughly 5 days after vaccination. The TCR sequence derives from a man between 45 and 60 years old who received an inactivated influenza vaccine.

The CDR3, as DNA: TGCGCCAGCAGCCAAGGGGTGACTGTGTACGAGCAGTACTTC. This sequence encodes CASSQGVTVYEQYF. The V gene is TRBV4-3, the J gene TRBJ2-7; D not certain. V was shortened by 1 base and J by 4 bases, with 11 bases between the two germline ends. The CDR3 is made up of 14 amino acids. CDR1 and CDR2 (germline): LGHNA, YSLEER.